One and the same sample provided the 28 T cell receptor beta chains below, sequenced in a study of CD8 T cells in Susac syndrome. The authors reverse transcribed about 0.45 to 1 ug RNA with random hexamers. TCRdb reprocessed the immunoSEQ multiplex PCR reads via MiXCR and lists one record per CDR3 protein. The data hold roughly 150,000 distinct CDR3 sequences, with nearly 97% observed a single time. The sample comprised CD8+ T cells from PBMCs. The origin of the receptors is a human donor with multiple sclerosis.

CDR3 in amino acids: CASSLVVYSYGYTF. The CDR3 DNA is TGTGCCAGCAGTTTGGTTGTATACAGCTATGGCTACACCTTC. The rearrangement joins TRBV12-3 or TRBV12-4 to TRBJ1-2, with D hard to call. The CDR3 is made up of 14 amino acids. Deletions cut 3 bases from V and 4 bases from J, with 12 bases between.

This chain uses TRBV3-1 with TRBJ1-2; no clear D. V was clipped by 6 bases and J by 5 bases, with 16 bases between them. CDR3 length equals 14 residues. The germline V gene encodes CDR1 LGHDT and CDR2 YNNKEL (reference sequence). This CDR3 is CASSPPGRGYGYTF. Here the CDR3 DNA reads TGTGCCAGCAGTCCGCCGGGCCGCGGTTATGGCTACACCTTC.

CDR3: CASSPPRVRDTQYF. The CDR3 DNA is TGTGCCAGCAGCCCACCCAGGGTTAGAGATACGCAGTATTTT. The rearrangement uses TRBV13 and TRBJ2-3, with a possible D match to TRBD1 (5 bases). Trimming removed 5 bases from V and 5 bases from J, with 14 bases in between. The CDR3 has 14 residues. Germline values: CDR1 PRHDT, CDR2 FYEKMQ (reference sequence).

J is TRBJ1-1 and V is TRBV23-1, with 11 positions matching TRBD1. TRBV23-1 is filed as an ORF, its function uncertain. The trim removed 4 bases at V and 3 bases at J, leaving 7 bases unmatched. CDR3 length: 16 residues. The CDR3 loop is CASSPGQGAPDTEAFF. CDR3 sequence (DNA): TGCGCCAGCAGTCCTGGACAGGGGGCGCCGGACACTGAAGCTTTCTTT.

This clonotype occurred once. This chain joins TRBV6-1 and TRBJ2-7; 8 nucleotides match TRBD1. Germline values: CDR1 MNHNS, CDR2 SASEGT. V lost 6 bases to trimming and J lost 0 bases; unmatched junction nucleotides: 4. The CDR3 runs 14 residues. The DNA for the CDR3 is TGTGCCAGCAGAACAACAGGGGGCTCCTACGAGCAGTACGTC. Encoded protein: CASRTTGGSYEQYV.

This rearrangement joins TRBV24-1 to TRBJ1-1; D gene unclear. Trimming pared 4 bases from V and 6 bases from J, leaving 5 bases between. The CDR3 runs to 11 residues. Germline loops: CDR1 KGHDR, CDR2 SFDVKD. This CDR3 reads CATSEGSEAFF. The CDR3 DNA is TGTGCCACCAGTGAAGGGTCTGAAGCTTTCTTT.

In this sample, this clonotype turned up once. The chain is built from TRBV6-5 and TRBJ2-3; 7 nucleotides agree with TRBD1. Germline CDR1 reads MNHEY; CDR2 reads SVGAGI. Trimming removed 2 bases from V and 4 bases from J; junction bases left unmatched: 0. The length of the CDR3 is 13 residues. As DNA, the CDR3 is TGTGCCAGCAGTTACACAGGGGCAGATACGCAGTATTTT. Protein: CASSYTGADTQYF.

The V gene is TRBV29-1, the J gene TRBJ1-1; D ambiguous. Between the trimmed V and J ends, which lost 3 bases and 1 base, there was a span of 9 bases. The CDR3 has 13 residues. Germline loops: CDR1 SQVTM, CDR2 ANQGSEA. The CDR3 spells CSVELKGNTEAFF. The DNA of the CDR3 is TGCAGCGTTGAGTTAAAAGGGAACACTGAAGCTTTCTTT.

The V call is TRBV29-1, the J call TRBJ2-3; no clear D. The germline gives CDR1 SQVTM, CDR2 ANQGSEA. This CDR3 contains 11 residues. V dropped 5 bases and J dropped 4 bases, with 7 bases sitting between them. The CDR3 spells CSVRRSDTQYF. CDR3 sequence (DNA): TGCAGCGTTAGACGGTCAGATACGCAGTATTTT.

This sequence joins TRBV19 and TRBJ1-1; no firm D call. The CDR3 is made up of 13 amino acids. Per the germline V gene, CDR1 is LNHDA and CDR2 is SQIVND (reference sequence). Trimming stripped 1 base from V and 5 bases from J, with 8 bases between. The CDR3 DNA reads as TGTGCCAGTAGTATAGTGCCATCAACTGAAGCTTTCTTT. It encodes CASSIVPSTEAFF.

The CDR3 is CASSIYQDYNEQFF. The CDR3 coding sequence is TGTGCCAGTAGTATATACCAGGACTACAATGAGCAGTTCTTC. The chain uses TRBV19 and TRBJ2-1; D is unclear. Trimming shortened V by 2 bases and J by 3 bases, and 8 bases separated the two germline ends. The CDR3 has 14 amino acids. CDR1 LNHDA and CDR2 SQIVND come from the germline V gene (reference sequence). The complete variable domain, with remaining parts taken from reference TRBV19 and TRBJ2-1, reads DGGITQSPKYLFRKEGQNVTLSCEQNLNHDAMYWYRQDPGQGLRLIYYSQIVNDFQKGDIAEGYSVSREKKESFPLTVTSAQKNPTAFYLCASSIYQDYNEQFFGPGTRLTVL.

The V call is TRBV29-1, the J call TRBJ1-2; D is undetermined. Trimming removed 7 bases at V and 5 bases at J, with 14 bases between. Germline CDR1 is SQVTM and CDR2 is ANQGSEA. The CDR3 is 12 amino acids. This CDR3 is CSAWAFTYGYTF. CDR3 nucleotide sequence: TGCAGCGCCTGGGCTTTTACTTATGGCTACACCTTC.

V usage is TRBV20-1 and J usage is TRBJ2-7; 10 bases map to TRBD1. J was trimmed by 5 bases and V by 3 bases; bases with no gene match: 16. Germline V gene lookup returns CDR1 DFQATT and CDR2 SNEGSKA (reference sequence). The CDR3 is 17 residues long. CDR3 loop: CSASGIGTGEVFHEQYF. Here the CDR3 DNA reads TGCAGTGCTAGCGGTATTGGGACAGGGGAAGTCTTCCACGAGCAGTACTTC.

The genes are TRBV20-1 and TRBJ1-2; 9 positions agree with TRBD1. Germline values: CDR1 DFQATT, CDR2 SNEGSKA (reference sequence). This CDR3 spans 17 amino acids. Trimming cost V 1 base and J 3 bases; bases outside gene matches: 12. CDR3 sequence: CSARGVLGDRDDYGYTF. The CDR3 DNA sequence: TGCAGTGCTAGAGGGGTATTAGGGGACAGGGACGACTATGGCTACACCTTC.

J is TRBJ2-1 and V is TRBV7-9, with a possible D match to TRBD2 (6 bases). Trimming shortened V by 6 bases and J by 0 bases, and 15 bases separated the two germline ends. The CDR3 loop spans 16 amino acids. Germline V gene sequence: CDR1 SEHNR, CDR2 FQNEAQ (reference sequence). This chain's CDR3 is CASSPGGPSSYNEQFF. CDR3 nucleotide sequence: TGTGCCAGCAGTCCCGGGGGACCGAGCTCCTACAATGAGCAGTTCTTC.

This rearrangement joins TRBV30 to TRBJ2-5; D call uncertain. With 4 bases removed from V and 5 bases from J, the gap between germline ends came to 5 bases. There are 10 residues in the CDR3. Germline CDR1 reads GTSNPN; CDR2 reads SVGIG (reference sequence). CDR3 bases: TGTGCCTGGATGAGTGAGACCCAGTACTTC. It translates to CAWMSETQYF.

V usage is TRBV20-1 and J usage is TRBJ1-1; D call uncertain. The CDR3 is made up of 12 amino acids. The germline V and J ends were trimmed by 5 bases and 1 base, with 8 bases remaining between them. Per the germline V gene, CDR1 is DFQATT and CDR2 is SNEGSKA (reference sequence). The CDR3 DNA reads TGCAGTGCTGTAAACAGGAACACTGAAGCTTTCTTT. This translates into CSAVNRNTEAFF.

This clonotype was picked up one time. The chain carries TRBV20-1 and TRBJ2-7; D assignment may be TRBD1 or TRBD2 (5 bases each). The CDR3 runs 14 residues. Looked up from germline, CDR1 is DFQATT and CDR2 is SNEGSKA (reference sequence). The ends were cut back, 1 base at V and 0 bases at J, with 10 bases in the middle. CDR3 nucleotide sequence: TGCAGTGCTAGAGTTACCGGGACCTCCTACGAGCAGTACTTC. It yields the protein CSARVTGTSYEQYF.

The J gene is TRBJ2-7, the V gene TRBV4-2, with 7 bases identical to TRBD1. This CDR3 is built from 16 residues. Trimming cost V 0 bases and J 0 bases; bases outside gene matches: 5. Germline lookup yields CDR1 LGHNA and CDR2 YNFKEQ. The CDR3 coding sequence is TGTGCCAGCAGCCAAGAGAGAGGGGGCAGCTCCTACGAGCAGTACTTC. This sequence encodes CASSQERGGSSYEQYF.

The chain joins TRBV30 to TRBJ2-1; D is undetermined. The CDR3 length is 13 residues. V lost 3 bases and J lost 6, with 12 bases in between. Germline loops: CDR1 GTSNPN, CDR2 SVGIG (reference sequence). CDR3 bases: TGTGCCTGGAGCGCATACTCCCTCAATGAGCAGTTCTTC. Residues: CAWSAYSLNEQFF.

This rearrangement joins TRBV30 to TRBJ1-6, with D unclear. The germline V and J ends were trimmed by 1 base and 8 bases, with 12 bases remaining between them. The CDR3 has 14 residues. The germline gives CDR1 GTSNPN, CDR2 SVGIG (reference sequence). The CDR3 sequence is CAWSEGNWDSPLHF. DNA of the CDR3: TGTGCCTGGAGTGAGGGCAACTGGGATTCACCCCTCCACTTT.

The rearrangement uses TRBV6-2 or TRBV6-3 and TRBJ1-5; 9 bases line up with TRBD1. The CDR3 is 14 residues long. Germline loops: CDR1 MNHEY, CDR2 SVGEGT. The V gene end was trimmed by 4 bases and the J gene end by 7 bases; junction bases not matched to a gene: 5. CDR3 nucleotide sequence: TGTGCCAGCAGTTGGACAGGGGATGGACAGCCCCAGCATTTT. Translated: CASSWTGDGQPQHF.

This clonotype showed up just once. The chain joins TRBV18 to TRBJ1-3; no definite D call. V lost 2 bases, J lost 0 bases, and 8 bases lay in between. The CDR3 consists of 15 residues. In germline, CDR1 is KGHSH, CDR2 LQKENI. The CDR3 sequence: CASSPDTDSGNTIYF. The CDR3, as DNA: TGTGCCAGCTCACCAGACACGGACTCTGGAAACACCATATATTTT.

A single count supports this clonotype. The chain uses TRBV2 and TRBJ1-2; 10 bases line up with TRBD1. V was pared by 11 bases and J by 7 bases, with 7 bases of the junction left unmatched. This CDR3 comprises 12 residues. Per germline, CDR1 SNHLY and CDR2 FYNNEI. The CDR3, as DNA: TGTGCCGGTCGACAGGGGGCTGGTGGCTACACCTTC. This sequence encodes CAGRQGAGGYTF.

The rearrangement uses TRBV29-1 and TRBJ2-2; 7 positions agree with TRBD2. With 7 bases clipped from V and 6 bases from J, the junction kept 14 bases outside the gene matches. The CDR3 has 15 residues. The V gene's germline CDR1 is SQVTM and CDR2 ANQGSEA. The CDR3 spells CSAEGASGAAGELFF. The CDR3 DNA is TGCAGCGCCGAGGGAGCCAGCGGGGCCGCCGGGGAGCTGTTTTTT.

This rearrangement joins TRBV23-1 to TRBJ1-1, with D tentatively TRBD1 (5 bases). TRBV23-1 is recorded as an ORF, its role being uncertain. V lost 4 bases, J lost 5 bases, and 14 bases lay in between. There are 14 residues in the CDR3. In nucleotides, the CDR3 is TGCGCCAGCAGTCCAGACGGGGGAGGGACTGAAGCTTTCTTT. Protein product: CASSPDGGGTEAFF.

The V call is TRBV3-1, the J call TRBJ1-1; D gene ambiguous. The CDR3 totals 16 residues. V was clipped by 0 bases and J by 3 bases, with 14 bases between them. Germline loops: CDR1 LGHDT, CDR2 YNNKEL (reference sequence). The CDR3 is CASSQDIYAGDTEAFF. DNA for the CDR3: TGTGCCAGCAGCCAAGATATTTATGCTGGGGACACTGAAGCTTTCTTT.

V gene TRBV20-1 combines with J gene TRBJ2-7; tentatively, D is TRBD1 (6 bases). The V and J ends lost 6 bases and 2 bases respectively, with 20 bases between them. The CDR3 is 15 residues long. Germline-derived CDR1 and CDR2 are DFQATT and SNEGSKA (reference sequence). In DNA, the CDR3 is TGCAGTGCCAGGGGTCCTGCAATAGGAACCTACGAGCAGTACTTC. This gives the protein CSARGPAIGTYEQYF.